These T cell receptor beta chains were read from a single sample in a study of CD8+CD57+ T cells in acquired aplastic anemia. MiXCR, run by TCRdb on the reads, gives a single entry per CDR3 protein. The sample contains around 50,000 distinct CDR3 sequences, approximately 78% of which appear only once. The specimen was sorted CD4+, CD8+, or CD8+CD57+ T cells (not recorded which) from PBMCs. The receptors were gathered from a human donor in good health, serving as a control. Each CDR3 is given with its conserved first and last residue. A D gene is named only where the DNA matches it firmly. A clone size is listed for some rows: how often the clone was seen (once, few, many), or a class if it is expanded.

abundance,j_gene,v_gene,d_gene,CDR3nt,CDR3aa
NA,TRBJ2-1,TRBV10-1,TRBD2,TGCGCCAGCAGTGAGTTACCGGGACTAGCGGAGAGGATTAACAATGAGCAGTTCTTC,CASSELPGLAERINNEQFF
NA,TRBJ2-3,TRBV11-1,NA,TGTGCCAGCAGCTTAGCGGGGGGCATGGATACGCAGTATTTT,CASSLAGGMDTQYF
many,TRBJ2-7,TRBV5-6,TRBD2,TGTGCCAGCAGCTTAGAAGCTAGCGGGAACTACGAGCAGTACTTC,CASSLEASGNYEQYF
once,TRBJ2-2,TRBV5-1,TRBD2,TGCGCCAGCAGCGCCTCTAGCGGGACAATCACCGGGGAGCTGTTTTTT,CASSASSGTITGELFF
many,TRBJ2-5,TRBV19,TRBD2,TGTGCCAGTAGTCCCCACCTGACTAGCGCTCAGCAAGAGACCCAGTACTTC,CASSPHLTSAQQETQYF
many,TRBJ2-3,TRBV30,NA,TGTGCCTGGAGTGTAGGGGCTAGCACAGATACGCAGTATTTT,CAWSVGASTDTQYF
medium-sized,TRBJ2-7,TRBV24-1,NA,TGTGCCACCAAGTTGGGCCCGCCTCACCAGTACTTC,CATKLGPPHQYF
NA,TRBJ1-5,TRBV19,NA,TGTGCCAGTGCCACATACAGCAATCAGCCCCAGCATTTT,CASATYSNQPQHF
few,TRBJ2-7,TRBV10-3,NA,TGTGCCATCAGTGAGTTCGAGGAGGGGTTTAGCGAGCAGTACTTC,CAISEFEEGFSEQYF
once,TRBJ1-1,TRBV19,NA,TGTGCCAGTAGTACGACGGGGATGGGGACTGAAGCTTTCTTT,CASSTTGMGTEAFF
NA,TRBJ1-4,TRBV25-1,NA,TGTGCCAGCAGTGATACAGGGCCAACTAATGAAAAACTGTTTTTT,CASSDTGPTNEKLFF
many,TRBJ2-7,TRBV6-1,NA,TGTGCCAGCAGTGTTTCGGGTGCTGAATCCTACGAGCAGTACTTC,CASSVSGAESYEQYF
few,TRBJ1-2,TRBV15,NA,TGTGCCACCAGCAGAGAACGAGAATCTAACTATGGCTACACCTTC,CATSRERESNYGYTF
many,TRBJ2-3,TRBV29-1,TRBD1,TGCAGCGTTGAGACAGGGATCGATACGCAGTATTTT,CSVETGIDTQYF
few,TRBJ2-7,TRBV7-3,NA,TGTGCCAGCAGCTTCGGGTTGAGCGGGCTTAACGAGCAGTACTTC,CASSFGLSGLNEQYF
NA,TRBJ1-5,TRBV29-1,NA,TGCAGCGTGGGCGGTCAGCCCCAGCATTTT,CSVGGQPQHF
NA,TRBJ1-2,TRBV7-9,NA,TGTGCCAGCAGCCTAACCGGGACGGATGAATATGGCTACACCTTC,CASSLTGTDEYGYTF
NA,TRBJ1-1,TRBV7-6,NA,TGTGCCAGCAGCACCCAAAAGTACACTGAAGCTTTCTTT,CASSTQKYTEAFF
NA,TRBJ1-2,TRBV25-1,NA,TGTGCCAGCAGTATTCGGACCCCGGCCCACTATGGCTACACCTTC,CASSIRTPAHYGYTF
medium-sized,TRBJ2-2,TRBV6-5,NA,TGTGCCAGCAGTTATACAGTCTCCACCGGGGAGCTGTTTTTT,CASSYTVSTGELFF
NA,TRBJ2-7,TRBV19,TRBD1,TGTGCCAGTAGTATGGGACAGGGGAACGAGCAGTACTTC,CASSMGQGNEQYF
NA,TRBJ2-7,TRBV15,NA,TGTGCCACCAGCAGAGATGGTAGGGGGTTGTACGAGCAGTACTTC,CATSRDGRGLYEQYF
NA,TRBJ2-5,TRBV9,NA,TGTGCCAGCAGCGTAGACCTCTCGGAGACCCAGTACTTC,CASSVDLSETQYF
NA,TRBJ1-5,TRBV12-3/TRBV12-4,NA,TGTGCCAGCAGTCCTAGGAATCAGCCCCAGCATTTT,CASSPRNQPQHF
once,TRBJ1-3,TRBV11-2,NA,TGTGCCAGCAGCGAATTTCCCCTCGGGGCCGCTGGAAACACCATATATTTT,CASSEFPLGAAGNTIYF
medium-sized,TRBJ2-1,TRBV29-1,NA,TGCAGCGTTGGTGTCGGCAGGGGATACGACAATGAGCAGTTCTTC,CSVGVGRGYDNEQFF
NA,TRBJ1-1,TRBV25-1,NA,TGTGCCAGCAGTGGGCGACATCAAGTGGGTGAAGCTTTCTTT,CASSGRHQVGEAFF
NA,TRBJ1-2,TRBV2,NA,TGTGCCAGCGGGACCGGCCGTGGCTACACCTTC,CASGTGRGYTF
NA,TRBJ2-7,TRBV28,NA,TGTGCCAGCAGTTTTCAAGTCTCCGAGCAGTACTTC,CASSFQVSEQYF
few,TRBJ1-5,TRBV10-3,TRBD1,TGTGCCATCAGTCCCGACAGGGAGGGACAGCCCCAGCATTTT,CAISPDREGQPQHF
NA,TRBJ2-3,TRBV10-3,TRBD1,TGTGCCATCAAGGACAGGGCCGACACAGATACGCAGTATTTT,CAIKDRADTDTQYF
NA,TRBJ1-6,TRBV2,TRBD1,TGTGCCAGCAGTGCCGGGACAGGGGATTCACCCCTCCACTTT,CASSAGTGDSPLHF
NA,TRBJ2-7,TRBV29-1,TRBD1,TGCAGCGCAGTCCGACAGGGGGACGGCTACGAGCAGTACTTC,CSAVRQGDGYEQYF
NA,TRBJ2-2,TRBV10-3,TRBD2,TGTGCCAGCAGTTATGGGGGAGGGGCGCTGTTTTTT,CASSYGGGALFF
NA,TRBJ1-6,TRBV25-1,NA,TGTGCCAGCAGTGACAGGAACTTGAATTCACCCCTCCACTTT,CASSDRNLNSPLHF
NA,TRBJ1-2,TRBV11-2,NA,TGTGCCAGCACCACAGGGAACGGGATCGGTGGCTACACCTTC,CASTTGNGIGGYTF
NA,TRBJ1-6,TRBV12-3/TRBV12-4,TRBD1,TGTGCCAGCAGTCGGACAGGGCTACGCTCACCCCTCCACTTT,CASSRTGLRSPLHF
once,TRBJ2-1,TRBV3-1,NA,TGTGCCAGCAGCCAAGTTAACGATGAGCAGTTCTTC,CASSQVNDEQFF
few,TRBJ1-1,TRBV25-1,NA,TGTGCCAGCAGTTCACACAGGGAGGGCACTGAAGCTTTCTTT,CASSSHREGTEAFF
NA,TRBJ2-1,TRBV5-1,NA,TGCGCCAGCAGCTACGTTAGAGCTCCCGACAATGAGCAGTTCTTC,CASSYVRAPDNEQFF
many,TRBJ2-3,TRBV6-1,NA,TGTGCCAGCAGTGAAGCGCGCGAGCCAGATACGCAGTATTTT,CASSEAREPDTQYF
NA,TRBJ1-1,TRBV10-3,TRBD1,TGTGCCATCAGCGGGGACAGGGGAATTGAAGCTTTCTTT,CAISGDRGIEAFF
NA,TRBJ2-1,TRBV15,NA,TGTGCCACCAGCCCCGGGGACTACAATGAGCAGTTCTTC,CATSPGDYNEQFF